The 10 T cell receptor beta chains listed next were all sequenced from one sample in a study of T cell responses to AZD1222 COVID-19 vaccine. The protocol was immunoSEQ multiplex PCR, while the TCRdb copy is restricted to in-frame clones and leaves out a portion. The sample includes over 100,000 clones, around nine tenths of them seen just once. Here the sequenced sample was peripheral blood, taken 28 days after the second dose of the MenACWY control vaccine. These TCRs come from an adult who received the MenACWY meningococcal vaccine as a control.

The rearrangement uses TRBV19 and TRBJ2-4; the match to TRBD2 covers 8 bases. Germline V gene data show CDR1 as LNHDA and CDR2 as SQIVND (reference sequence). The CDR3 sequence is 17 residues long. V lost 2 bases to trimming and J lost 0 bases; unmatched junction nucleotides: 6. In DNA, the CDR3 is TGTGCCAGTAGTATAACGGTCGGGAGGGGAGCCAAAAACATTCAGTACTTC. This codes for CASSITVGRGAKNIQYF.

The V call is TRBV19, the J call TRBJ1-5, with D perhaps TRBD1 (5 bases). Germline values: CDR1 LNHDA, CDR2 SQIVND (reference sequence). V lost 6 bases, J lost 2 bases, and 14 bases lay in between. CDR3 length: 15 residues. CDR3 in DNA: TGTGCCAGTAGCCTAGGACACCAGGGCAATCAGCCCCAGCATTTT. Translated, it gives CASSLGHQGNQPQHF.

The chain couples TRBV7-3 to TRBJ2-3, with a weak D call TRBD2 (6 bases). The V and J ends lost 4 bases and 4 bases respectively, with 15 bases between them. The CDR3 spans 15 residues. Germline lookup yields CDR1 SGHTA and CDR2 FQGTGA. The CDR3 is CASSSPGGGADTQYF. CDR3 bases: TGTGCCAGCAGCTCCCCCGGGGGTGGCGCAGATACGCAGTATTTT.

The rearrangement joins TRBV6-1 to TRBJ2-4; weak D call: TRBD1 (7 bases). V was pared by 2 bases and J by 8 bases, with 13 bases between. The germline gives CDR1 MNHNS, CDR2 SASEGT. The CDR3 is 14 residues long. The CDR3 spells CASSEWRGPDIQYF. In nucleotides, the CDR3 is TGTGCCAGCAGTGAATGGAGGGGGCCGGACATTCAGTACTTC.

The chain employs TRBV5-1 and TRBJ2-2; maybe TRBD1 (6 bases). The V gene's germline CDR1 is SGHRS and CDR2 YFSETQ. This CDR3 contains 14 residues. Trimming left V 5 bases short and J 0 bases short, with 8 bases between. The CDR3 sequence: CASREGANTGELFF. In nucleotides, the CDR3 is TGCGCCAGCAGAGAGGGGGCGAACACCGGGGAGCTGTTTTTT.

The chain joins TRBV7-9 to TRBJ1-2; D ambiguous. V gave up 0 bases and J gave up 6 bases, with 8 bases separating them. The CDR3 loop spans 13 amino acids. Per the germline V gene, CDR1 is SEHNR and CDR2 is FQNEAQ (reference sequence). The CDR3 loop reads CASSLAGSNGYTF. The CDR3, as DNA: TGTGCCAGCAGCTTAGCAGGGTCGAATGGCTACACCTTC.

The V gene is TRBV5-4, the J gene TRBJ2-3; TRBD2 aligns across 10 bases. The germline CDR1 and CDR2 sequences are SGHNT and YYREEE (reference sequence). The ends lost 9 bases at V and 5 bases at J; junction bases unmatched: 9. The CDR3 is 14 residues long. The CDR3 sequence is CATRAGGLGDTQYF. The CDR3 DNA reads as TGTGCCACCAGAGCGGGGGGGCTTGGAGATACGCAGTATTTT. The full variable domain, in which reference TRBV5-4 and TRBJ2-3 provide the parts outside the CDR3, is ETGVTQSPTHLIKTRGQQVTLRCSSQSGHNTVSWYQQALGQGPQFIFQYYREEENGRGNFPPRFSGLQFPNYSSELNVNALELDDSALYLCATRAGGLGDTQYFGPGTRLTVL.

The V call is TRBV6-5, the J call TRBJ1-5, with D possibly being TRBD1 (5 bases). V lost 6 bases and J lost 5, with 11 bases in between. Germline-derived CDR1 and CDR2 are MNHEY and SVGAGI. There are 13 residues in the CDR3. The CDR3 reads CASSSRVDQPQHF. The DNA for the CDR3 is TGTGCCAGCAGCTCCAGGGTAGATCAGCCCCAGCATTTT.

This rearrangement joins TRBV2 to TRBJ2-2, with D perhaps assigned TRBD1 or TRBD2 (5 bases each). Trimming removed 7 bases at V and 1 base at J, with 10 bases between. This CDR3 comprises 14 residues. Germline CDR1 and CDR2: SNHLY and FYNNEI. The CDR3 DNA is TGTGCCAGCAACCCAGGGAGGAACACCGGGGAGCTGTTTTTT. The encoded protein is CASNPGRNTGELFF.

This clone is a singleton in its sample. Here the CDR3 DNA reads TGTGCCAGCAGCCAAGCGACTGCTGAAGCTTTCTTT. This translates into CASSQATAEAFF. V usage is TRBV3-1 (or the pseudogene TRBV3-2) and J usage is TRBJ1-1; D is ambiguous. V was trimmed by 1 base and J by 6 bases, leaving 6 bases between them. The CDR3 runs 12 residues. Germline lookup yields CDR1 LGHDT and CDR2 YNNKEL (reference sequence).